The 4 T cell receptor beta chains listed next were all sequenced from one sample in a study of vaccination and CD4 T cells after COVID-19. With the Oncomine TCR Beta short-read assay, DNA from cultured CD4+ T cells was sequenced. One entry per CDR3 protein results from TCRdb running MiXCR on the PCR reads. The top ten hold approximately 3.7% of the sample, which has roughly 16,000 distinct CDR3 sequences, around half seen once. Stated treatment: roughly nine-day PBMC culture with coronavirus spike peptide pools or control peptides (ViraFEST assay). Their antigens remain unidentified. Specimen: CD4+ T cells from blood, cultured in vitro, collected before SARS-CoV-2 vaccination. The receptors were gathered from a human donor who had recovered from COVID-19.

The chain links TRBV6-5 to TRBJ1-2; possibly TRBD1 for D (5 bases). The CDR3 has 15 residues. Per germline, CDR1 MNHEY and CDR2 SVGAGI. V lost 0 bases to trimming and J lost 0 bases, with 8 bases between them. For the CDR3, the DNA is TGTGCCAGCAGTTACTCCAGGGCCACTAACTATGGCTACACCTTC. Translation gives CASSYSRATNYGYTF.

This clonotype has more than one count but fewer than ten. The chain recombines TRBV6-2 or TRBV6-3 with TRBJ2-3, with D possibly being TRBD1 (6 bases). Trimming left V 7 bases short and J 7 bases short, with 12 bases between. CDR1 and CDR2 (germline): MNHEY, SVGEGT. The CDR3 is 12 amino acids. The CDR3 protein is CASTEQGNTQYF. DNA for the CDR3: TGTGCCAGCACTGAACAGGGTAATACGCAGTATTTT.

The chain is built from TRBV19 and TRBJ1-5; D gene ambiguous. The V gene lost 7 bases and the J gene lost 6 bases, with 13 bases spanning the gap. The CDR3 has 13 residues. Germline V lookup: CDR1 LNHDA, CDR2 SQIVND (reference sequence). The CDR3 region has the DNA TGTGCCAGTAATCCCGGGTTTGGTCAGCCCCAGCATTTT. Its translation is CASNPGFGQPQHF.

The CDR3 region is CASSSGLMRGRANEQFF. The CDR3 nucleotides read TGTGCCAGCAGCTCCGGCTTAATGCGCGGGAGGGCCAATGAGCAGTTCTTC. The genes are TRBV7-8 and TRBJ2-1; 9 nucleotides agree with TRBD2. The CDR3 is made up of 17 amino acids. CDR1 is SGHVS, CDR2 FQNEAQ, per germline. J lost 6 bases, V lost 4 bases, and 13 bases had no gene match.